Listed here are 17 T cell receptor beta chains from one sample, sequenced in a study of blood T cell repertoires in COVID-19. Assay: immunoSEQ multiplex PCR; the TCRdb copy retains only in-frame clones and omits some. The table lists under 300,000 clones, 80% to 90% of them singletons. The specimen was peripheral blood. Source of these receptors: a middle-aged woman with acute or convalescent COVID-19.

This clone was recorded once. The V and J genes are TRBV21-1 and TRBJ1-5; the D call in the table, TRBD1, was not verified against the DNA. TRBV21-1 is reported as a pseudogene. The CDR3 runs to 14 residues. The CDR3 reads CASSATGINQPQHF. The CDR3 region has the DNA TGTGCCAGCAGCGCGACAGGGATCAATCAGCCCCAGCATTTT.

CDR3: CSTSQGYEQFF. In DNA form, the CDR3 reads TGCAGTACCTCACAGGGCTATGAGCAGTTCTTC. The gene calls are TRBV20-1 and TRBJ2-1; weak D call: TRBD1 (6 bases). V was cut by 8 bases and J by 8 bases, with 13 bases left in between. Germline V lookup: CDR1 DFQATT, CDR2 SNEGSKA (reference sequence). CDR3 length: 11 amino acids.

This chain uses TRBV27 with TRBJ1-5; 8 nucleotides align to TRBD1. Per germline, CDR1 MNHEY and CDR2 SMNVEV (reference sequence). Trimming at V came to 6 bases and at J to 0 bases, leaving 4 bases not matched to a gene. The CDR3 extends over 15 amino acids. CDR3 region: CASRKTGVSNQPQHF. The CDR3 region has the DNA TGTGCCAGCAGGAAGACAGGGGTTAGCAATCAGCCCCAGCATTTT.

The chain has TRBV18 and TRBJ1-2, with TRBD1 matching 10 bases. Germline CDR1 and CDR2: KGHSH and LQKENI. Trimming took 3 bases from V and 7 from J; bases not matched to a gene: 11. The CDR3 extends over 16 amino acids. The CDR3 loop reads CASSPYSGTGVFGYTF. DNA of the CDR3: TGTGCCAGCTCACCGTACTCCGGGACAGGGGTGTTTGGCTACACCTTC.

The CDR3 DNA sequence: TGTGCCAGCAGTCCCGTCCGGGGTGACACTGAAGCTTTCTTT. Amino acids: CASSPVRGDTEAFF. The genes are TRBV28 and TRBJ1-1; D gene ambiguous. The ends were cut back, 5 bases at V and 3 bases at J, with 13 bases in the middle. CDR3 size: 14 residues. CDR1 is MDHEN, CDR2 SYDVKM, per germline.

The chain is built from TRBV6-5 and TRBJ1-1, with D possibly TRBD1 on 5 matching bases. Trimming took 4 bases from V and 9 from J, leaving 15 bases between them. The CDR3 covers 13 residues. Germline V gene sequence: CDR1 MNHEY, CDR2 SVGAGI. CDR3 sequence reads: CASSSRGVKKAFF. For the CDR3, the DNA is TGTGCCAGCAGTTCCCGGGGGGTAAAAAAAGCTTTCTTT.

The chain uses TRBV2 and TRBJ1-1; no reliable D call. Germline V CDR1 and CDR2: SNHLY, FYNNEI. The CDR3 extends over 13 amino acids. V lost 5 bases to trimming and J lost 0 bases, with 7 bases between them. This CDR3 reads CASSSTLNTEAFF. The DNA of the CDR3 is TGTGCCAGCAGTTCTACCCTGAACACTGAAGCTTTCTTT.

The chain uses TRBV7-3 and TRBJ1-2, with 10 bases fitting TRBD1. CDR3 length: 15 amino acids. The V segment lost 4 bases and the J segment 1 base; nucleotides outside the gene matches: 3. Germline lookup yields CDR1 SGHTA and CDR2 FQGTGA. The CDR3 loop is CASSWTGGSNYGYTF. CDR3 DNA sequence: TGTGCCAGCAGCTGGACAGGGGGAAGTAACTATGGCTACACCTTC.

This CDR3 reads CSVESQGAAFF. The CDR3 nucleotides are TGCAGCGTTGAAAGTCAGGGGGCAGCTTTCTTT. This chain connects TRBV29-1 to TRBJ1-1, with 8 bases matching TRBD1. CDR3 size: 11 residues. The ends lost 2 bases at V and 10 bases at J; junction bases unmatched: 3. Germline-derived CDR1 and CDR2 are SQVTM and ANQGSEA.

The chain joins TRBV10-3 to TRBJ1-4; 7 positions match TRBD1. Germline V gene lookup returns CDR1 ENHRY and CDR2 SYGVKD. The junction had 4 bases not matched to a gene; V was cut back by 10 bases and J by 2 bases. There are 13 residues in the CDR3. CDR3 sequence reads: CATTGMTNEKLFF. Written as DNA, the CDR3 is TGTGCCACGACAGGGATGACTAATGAAAAACTGTTTTTT.

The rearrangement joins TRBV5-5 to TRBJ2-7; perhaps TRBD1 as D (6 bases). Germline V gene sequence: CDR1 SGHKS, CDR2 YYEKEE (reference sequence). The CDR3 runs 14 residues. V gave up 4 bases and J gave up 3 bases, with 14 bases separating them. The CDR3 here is CASSMARGFYEQYV. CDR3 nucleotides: TGTGCCAGCAGCATGGCCAGGGGATTCTACGAGCAGTACGTC.

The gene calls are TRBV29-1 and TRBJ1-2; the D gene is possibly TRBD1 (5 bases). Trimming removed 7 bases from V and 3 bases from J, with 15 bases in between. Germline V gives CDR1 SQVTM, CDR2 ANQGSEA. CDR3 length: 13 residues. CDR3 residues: CSAIVGGDYGYTF. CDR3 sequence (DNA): TGCAGCGCTATCGTGGGGGGGGACTATGGCTACACCTTC.

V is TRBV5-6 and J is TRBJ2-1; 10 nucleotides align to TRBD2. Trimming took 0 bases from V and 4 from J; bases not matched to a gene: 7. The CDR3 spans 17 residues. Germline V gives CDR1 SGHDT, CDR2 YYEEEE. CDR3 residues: CASSLGASGGPYNEQFF. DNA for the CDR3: TGTGCCAGCAGCTTGGGGGCTAGCGGGGGACCTTACAATGAGCAGTTCTTC.

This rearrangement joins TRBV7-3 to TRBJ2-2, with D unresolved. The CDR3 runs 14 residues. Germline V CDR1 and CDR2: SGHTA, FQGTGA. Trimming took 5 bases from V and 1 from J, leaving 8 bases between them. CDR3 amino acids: CASSPPGNTGELFF. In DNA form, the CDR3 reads TGTGCCAGCAGCCCACCGGGGAACACCGGGGAGCTGTTTTTT.

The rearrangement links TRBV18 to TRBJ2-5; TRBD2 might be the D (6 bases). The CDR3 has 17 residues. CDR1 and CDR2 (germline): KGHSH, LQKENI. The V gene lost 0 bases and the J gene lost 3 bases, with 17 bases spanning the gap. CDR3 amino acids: CASSPPGGGVQKETQYF. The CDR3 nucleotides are TGTGCCAGCTCACCACCGGGCGGAGGGGTCCAAAAAGAGACCCAGTACTTC.

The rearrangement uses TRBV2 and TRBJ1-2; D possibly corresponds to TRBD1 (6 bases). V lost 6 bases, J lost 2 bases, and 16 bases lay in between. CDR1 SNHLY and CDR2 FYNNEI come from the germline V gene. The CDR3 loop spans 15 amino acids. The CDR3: CASRRSGQPNYGYTF. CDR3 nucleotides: TGTGCCAGCAGGCGCTCCGGACAGCCCAACTATGGCTACACCTTC.

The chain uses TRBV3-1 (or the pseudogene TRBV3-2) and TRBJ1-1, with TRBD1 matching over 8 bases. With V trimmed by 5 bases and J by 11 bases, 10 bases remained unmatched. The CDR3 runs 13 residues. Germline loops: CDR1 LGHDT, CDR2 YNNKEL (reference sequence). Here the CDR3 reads CASSAARGLVAFF. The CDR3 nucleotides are TGTGCCAGCAGCGCCGCCAGGGGGCTCGTGGCTTTCTTT.